This TCR beta chain is from a study of control samples from healthy donors and cancer patients. Only in-frame clones appear in the TCRdb table, and some are missing; sequencing was by immunoSEQ multiplex PCR. The sample consists of over 85,000 clones, approximately 90% of them appearing once. Germline assignment: CDR1 SGHDT and CDR2 YYEEEE. This CDR3 contains 18 residues. V shed 2 bases and J 3 bases; nucleotides not matched to a gene: 12. Material: PBMCs. The clonotype was recovered from an older woman with lung cancer. The V and J genes are TRBV5-6 and TRBJ2-1, with TRBD2 matching 9 bases. CDR3 sequence: CASSFDSSAGGFYNEQFF. CDR3 sequence (DNA): TGTGCCAGCAGCTTCGATAGTAGCGCGGGAGGGTTCTACAATGAGCAGTTCTTC.